This TCR beta chain comes out of a study of cytotoxic CD8 clonotypes in ibrutinib-treated CLL. Findings and limits, study-wide: Baseline clonality, above age-matched healthy donor levels, tracked circulating CD8+ T-cell counts. Clonality grew at ibrutinib response; at progression, it decreased back toward baseline.

Sequencing used immunoSEQ multiplex PCR; TCRdb keeps in-frame clones, though not all of them. Of about 63,000 clones listed, approximately 71% are singletons. CDR3 size: 15 residues. V shed 5 bases and J 3 bases; nucleotides not matched to a gene: 6. Germline CDR1 SEHNR, CDR2 FQNEAQ (reference sequence). As regards this clone: What it binds is unknown.

The gene calls are TRBV7-9 and TRBJ2-5; the match to TRBD2 covers 10 bases. The sequences come from PBMCs, collected after 12 months of ibrutinib treatment. The sequence was obtained from a human donor with chronic lymphocytic leukemia. The CDR3 reads CASSTGLAVEETQYF. The CDR3 DNA sequence: TGTGCCAGCAGCACCGGACTAGCGGTTGAAGAGACCCAGTACTTC.